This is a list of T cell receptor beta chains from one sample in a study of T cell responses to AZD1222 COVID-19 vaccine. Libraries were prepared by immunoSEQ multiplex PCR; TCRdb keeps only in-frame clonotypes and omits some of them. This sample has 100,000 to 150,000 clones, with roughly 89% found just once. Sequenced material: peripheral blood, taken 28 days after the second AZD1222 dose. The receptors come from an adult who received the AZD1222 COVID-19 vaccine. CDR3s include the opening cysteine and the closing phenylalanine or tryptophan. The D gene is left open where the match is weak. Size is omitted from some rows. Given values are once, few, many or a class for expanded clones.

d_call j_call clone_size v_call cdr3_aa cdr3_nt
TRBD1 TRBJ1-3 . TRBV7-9 CASSYDRGAGNTIYF TGTGCCAGCAGCTACGACAGGGGCGCTGGAAACACCATATATTTT
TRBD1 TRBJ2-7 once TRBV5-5 CASSLVGTGVDGIFF TGTGCCAGCAGCTTGGTCGGGACAGGGGTAGACGGAATCTTCTTC
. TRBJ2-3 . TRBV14 CASSLRPGDTQYF TGTGCCAGCAGCCTACGCCCCGGCGATACGCAGTATTTT
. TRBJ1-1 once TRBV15 CATSRDRRWDTEAFF TGTGCCACCAGCAGAGATCGTAGGTGGGACACTGAAGCTTTCTTT
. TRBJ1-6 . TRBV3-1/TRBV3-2 CASGGRTDNSPLHF TGTGCCAGCGGGGGGAGGACGGATAATTCACCCCTCCACTTT
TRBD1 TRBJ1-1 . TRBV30 CAWSLGQETSEAFF TGTGCCTGGAGTCTTGGACAGGAGACATCTGAAGCTTTCTTT
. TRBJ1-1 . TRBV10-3 CAISESGWNTEAFF TGTGCCATCAGTGAGTCAGGGTGGAACACTGAAGCTTTCTTT
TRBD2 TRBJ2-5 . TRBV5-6 CASSVPSGGAETQYF TGTGCCAGCAGCGTCCCGAGCGGGGGGGCGGAGACCCAGTACTTC
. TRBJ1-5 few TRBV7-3 CASSLGALGNQPQHF TGTGCCAGCAGCTTAGGGGCTCTCGGGAATCAGCCCCAGCATTTT
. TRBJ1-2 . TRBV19 CASSPPQGFGYGYTF TGTGCCAGTAGCCCTCCTCAGGGGTTTGGCTATGGCTACACCTTC
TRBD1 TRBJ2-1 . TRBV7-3 CASSPRQGSNEQFF TGTGCCAGCAGCCCCCGACAGGGAAGCAATGAGCAGTTCTTC